This T cell receptor beta chain stems from a study of cytomegalovirus exposure and HLA in healthy donors. Samples came from healthy bone marrow donors. Both 60 Vbeta primers and 13 Jbeta primers went into the PCR. TCRdb keeps only in-frame clones here, not all; method: immunoSEQ multiplex PCR. In the table there are roughly 100,000 clones, 70% to 85% of which are singletons. The germline gives CDR1 SGDLS, CDR2 YYNGEE. V gave up 5 bases and J gave up 7 bases; unmatched junction bases: 6. This CDR3 is built from 15 residues. What was sequenced was PBMCs. The TCR was taken from a man aged 45-65 years in good health and CMV-seronegative. V usage is TRBV9 and J usage is TRBJ2-1, with 13 bases identical to TRBD2. CDR3 DNA: TGTGCCAGCAGTGCCGGGACTAGCGGGATGAATGAGCAGTTCTTC. Translation: CASSAGTSGMNEQFF.